A single sample is the source of the 2 T cell receptor beta chains below, sequenced in a study of human T cells and chemical hapten exposure. Regarding time point: patch test 2, 6 weeks after DPC sensitization. Treatment described: therapeutic diphenylcyclopropenone sensitization with weekly scalp DPC. TCRdb used MiXCR to reprocess the RACE reads, holding one entry per CDR3 protein. Among fewer than 90,000 distinct CDR3 sequences listed, more than 6.5% were seen once. The source material was whole blood, sampled in connection with sensitization to the hapten diphenylcyclopropenone (DPC). These receptors all come from a woman in her thirties with alopecia areata. Some clones in this sample may be carry-over from other donors' samples.

This clonotype showed up many times. For the CDR3, the DNA is TGTGCCAGCAGTTCGACGCGGGCTCCGAACACCGGGGAGCTGTTTTTT. Translating it yields CASSSTRAPNTGELFF. This sequence joins TRBV12-3 or TRBV12-4 and TRBJ2-2; the D gene is possibly TRBD2 (5 bases). The CDR3 is 16 amino acids. V dropped 4 bases and J dropped 0 bases, with 12 bases sitting between them.

This clonotype occurred a few times. The chain carries TRBV12-5 and TRBJ1-5; D remains unclear. Trimming removed 6 bases from V and 1 base from J, with 7 bases in between. The CDR3 has 13 residues. Germline lookup yields CDR1 LGHNT and CDR2 FRNRAP. The CDR3 loop is CASGTQSNQPQHF. CDR3 coding DNA: TGTGCTAGTGGGACCCAGAGCAATCAGCCCCAGCATTTT.